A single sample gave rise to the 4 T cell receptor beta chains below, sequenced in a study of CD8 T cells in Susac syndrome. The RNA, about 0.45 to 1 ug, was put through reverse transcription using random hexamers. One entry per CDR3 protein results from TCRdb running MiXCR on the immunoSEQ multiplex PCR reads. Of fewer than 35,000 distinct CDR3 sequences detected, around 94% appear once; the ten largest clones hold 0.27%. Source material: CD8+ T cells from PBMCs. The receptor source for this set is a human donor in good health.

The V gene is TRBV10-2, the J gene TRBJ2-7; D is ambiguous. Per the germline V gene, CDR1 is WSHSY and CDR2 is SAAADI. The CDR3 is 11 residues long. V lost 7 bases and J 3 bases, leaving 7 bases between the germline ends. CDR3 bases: TGCGCCAGCAAAGAGAGCTACGAGCAGTACTTC. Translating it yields CASKESYEQYF.

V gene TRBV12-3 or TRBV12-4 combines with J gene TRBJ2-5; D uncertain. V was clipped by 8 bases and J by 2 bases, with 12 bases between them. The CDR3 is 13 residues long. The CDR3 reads CASAISRQETQYF. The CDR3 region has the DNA TGTGCCAGCGCTATCTCGCGGCAAGAGACCCAGTACTTC.

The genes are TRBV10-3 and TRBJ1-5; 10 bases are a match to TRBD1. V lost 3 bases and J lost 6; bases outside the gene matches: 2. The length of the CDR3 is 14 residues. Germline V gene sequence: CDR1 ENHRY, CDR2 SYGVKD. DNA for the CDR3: TGTGCCATCAGTGAAGACAGGGGGCTTCAGCCCCAGCATTTT. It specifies CAISEDRGLQPQHF.

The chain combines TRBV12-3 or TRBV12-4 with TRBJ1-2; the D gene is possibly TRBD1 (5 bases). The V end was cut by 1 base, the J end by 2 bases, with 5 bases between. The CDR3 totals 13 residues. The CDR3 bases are TGTGCCAGCAGTTTAGGGGGGAACTATGGCTACACCTTC. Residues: CASSLGGNYGYTF.